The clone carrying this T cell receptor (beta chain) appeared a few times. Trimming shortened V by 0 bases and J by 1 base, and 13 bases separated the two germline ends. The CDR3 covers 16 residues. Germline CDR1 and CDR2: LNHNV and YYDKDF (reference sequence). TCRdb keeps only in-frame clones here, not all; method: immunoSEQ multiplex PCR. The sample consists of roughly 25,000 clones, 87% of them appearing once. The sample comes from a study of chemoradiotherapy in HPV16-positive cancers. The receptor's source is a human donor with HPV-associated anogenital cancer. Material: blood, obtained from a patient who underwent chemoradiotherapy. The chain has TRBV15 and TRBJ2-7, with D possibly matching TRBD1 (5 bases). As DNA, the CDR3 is TGTGCCACCAGCAGAGATCCCCTAGGGGTGTCCTACGAGCAGTACTTC. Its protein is CATSRDPLGVSYEQYF.